This is a list of T cell receptor beta chains from one sample in a study of blood T cell repertoires in COVID-19. Data came from immunoSEQ multiplex PCR; TCRdb stores just in-frame clones and leaves some out. The sample holds some 49,000 clones, approximately 80% seen once. The specimen was peripheral blood. All receptors come from a woman aged 60 to 75 with acute or convalescent COVID-19. The CDR3 runs from the conserved cysteine through the conserved F or W. A D gene is named only where the DNA matches it firmly. A clone size is listed for some rows: how often the clone was seen (once, few, many), or a class if it is expanded.

TRBD2	TRBV25-1	NA	TRBJ2-5	CASSVAAGGSETQYF	TGTGCCAGCAGTGTTGCGGCGGGAGGAAGTGAGACCCAGTACTTC
TRBD2	TRBV10-3	NA	TRBJ2-3	CAIGGLAGGPTDTQYF	TGTGCCATCGGCGGACTAGCGGGGGGGCCAACAGATACGCAGTATTTT
TRBD2	TRBV3-1/TRBV3-2	NA	TRBJ2-1	CASSRWTSGTNEQFF	TGTGCCAGCAGTCGCTGGACTAGCGGGACCAATGAGCAGTTCTTC
NA	TRBV28	few	TRBJ1-2	CASLGTDQGLYGYTF	TGTGCCAGCCTTGGGACCGATCAGGGGTTATATGGCTACACCTTC
NA	TRBV28	NA	TRBJ2-2	CASSPSRDTSRNTGELFF	TGTGCCAGCAGCCCCTCCCGGGACACCTCGCGAAACACCGGGGAGCTGTTTTTT
NA	TRBV24-1	NA	TRBJ2-3	CATSGNLGYDQYF	TGTGCCACCAGTGGCAATCTAGGATATGATCAGTATTTT
NA	TRBV4-1	once	TRBJ1-5	CASSHRRESNQPQHF	TGCGCCAGCAGCCACCGGAGGGAGAGCAATCAGCCCCAGCATTTT
NA	TRBV28	NA	TRBJ2-1	CASSFDGTPYNEQFF	TGTGCCAGCAGTTTTGACGGGACACCATACAATGAGCAGTTCTTC
NA	TRBV19	NA	TRBJ2-3	CASSINRSGLRITQYF	TGTGCCAGTAGTATAAATCGAAGCGGGCTGAGGATTACGCAGTATTTT
NA	TRBV29-1	NA	TRBJ1-3	CSVDTGNSGNTIYF	TGCAGCGTGGATACCGGGAACTCTGGAAACACCATATATTTT
TRBD2	TRBV6-2/TRBV6-3	NA	TRBJ2-7	CASSFREAYEQYF	TGTGCCAGCAGTTTTCGGGAGGCCTACGAGCAGTACTTC
NA	TRBV5-4	NA	TRBJ2-3	CASSKERLDTQYF	TGTGCCAGCAGTAAGGAGCGTCTAGATACGCAGTATTTT
TRBD1	TRBV24-1	medium-sized	TRBJ1-2	CATSDTQGKHGYTF	TGTGCCACCAGTGATACACAGGGGAAACATGGCTACACCTTC
TRBD1	TRBV29-1	NA	TRBJ1-6	CSVATGGTIDSPLHF	TGCAGCGTTGCGACAGGGGGCACGATAGATTCACCCCTCCACTTT
TRBD2	TRBV29-1	NA	TRBJ2-7	CSVVWLADESYEQYF	TGCAGCGTTGTTTGGCTAGCGGATGAATCCTACGAGCAGTACTTC
NA	TRBV18	NA	TRBJ1-4	CASSQGATNEKLFF	TGTGCCAGCTCACAGGGGGCAACTAATGAAAAACTGTTTTTT
NA	TRBV3-1/TRBV3-2	NA	TRBJ1-1	CASSLNLGRGGGGTEAFF	TGTGCCAGCAGCCTTAACCTTGGCCGCGGGGGCGGGGGCACTGAAGCTTTCTTT
TRBD1	TRBV28	NA	TRBJ2-1	CASSLGTVSYNEQFF	TGTGCCAGCAGTTTAGGGACAGTCTCCTACAATGAGCAGTTCTTC
TRBD1	TRBV5-1	NA	TRBJ2-5	CASSPGTGGETQYF	TGCGCCAGCAGCCCCGGGACAGGCGGGGAGACCCAGTACTTC
TRBD2	TRBV2	NA	TRBJ2-2	CASSVTSAQTGELFF	TGTGCCAGCAGTGTGACTAGCGCCCAAACCGGGGAGCTGTTTTTT
TRBD2	TRBV5-1	few	TRBJ2-5	CASSSLAGGQETQYF	TGCGCCAGCAGCTCCTTAGCGGGGGGCCAAGAGACCCAGTACTTC
TRBD2	TRBV7-6	NA	TRBJ2-2	CASSVVIAGGPTTGELFF	TGTGCCAGCAGCGTTGTAATAGCGGGGGGGCCAACCACCGGGGAGCTGTTTTTT
NA	TRBV6-2/TRBV6-3	NA	TRBJ1-5	CASSYVRDFSPQHF	TGTGCCAGCAGTTACGTTCGGGATTTCTCCCCCCAGCATTTT
NA	TRBV6-5	NA	TRBJ2-7	CASNFQGGEQYF	TGTGCCAGCAACTTCCAGGGAGGCGAGCAGTACTTC
TRBD1	TRBV25-1	NA	TRBJ1-2	CASRMTGEGYTF	TGTGCCAGCAGAATGACAGGGGAAGGCTACACCTTC
NA	TRBV5-1	NA	TRBJ2-5	CASSTGSETQYF	TGCGCCAGCAGCACGGGGTCAGAGACCCAGTACTTC
NA	TRBV15	NA	TRBJ2-3	CATSRGGGTDTQYF	TGTGCCACCAGCAGAGGCGGGGGCACAGATACGCAGTATTTT
TRBD2	TRBV5-1	NA	TRBJ2-6	CASSPTSGLLSGANVLTF	TGCGCCAGCAGCCCCACTAGCGGCCTACTGTCAGGGGCCAACGTCCTGACTTTC
TRBD2	TRBV7-3	few	TRBJ2-5	CASSLKGLAQETQYF	TGTGCCAGCAGCTTAAAGGGACTAGCACAAGAGACCCAGTACTTC
NA	TRBV5-1	NA	TRBJ2-7	CASSLHSSYEQYF	TGCGCCAGCAGCTTGCACAGTTCCTACGAGCAGTACTTC
NA	TRBV6-5	few	TRBJ1-4	CASRTVGTNEKLFF	TGTGCCAGCAGGACAGTAGGGACTAATGAAAAACTGTTTTTT
TRBD2	TRBV24-1	NA	TRBJ2-1	CATSDFRTRGNEQFF	TGTGCCACCAGTGATTTCCGGACTAGGGGCAATGAGCAGTTCTTC
NA	TRBV21-1	once	TRBJ1-3	CASSKAGQAAGNTIYF	TGTGCCAGCAGCAAGGCCGGACAGGCGGCTGGAAACACCATATATTTT
NA	TRBV19	NA	TRBJ1-5	CASSIDRRGDSNQPQHF	TGTGCCAGTAGTATAGATCGGAGGGGAGACAGCAATCAGCCCCAGCATTTT
NA	TRBV4-1	NA	TRBJ2-1	CASSQDQVGANNEQFF	TGCGCCAGCAGCCAAGATCAGGTAGGGGCAAACAATGAGCAGTTCTTC
NA	TRBV6-5	NA	TRBJ1-1	CASGLRSTEAFF	TGTGCCAGCGGTCTAAGGAGCACTGAAGCTTTCTTT
TRBD1	TRBV6-6	once	TRBJ1-2	CASTRTGNLGSGYTF	TGTGCCAGCACCAGGACAGGCAACCTGGGTAGTGGCTACACCTTC
NA	TRBV7-3	NA	TRBJ2-1	CASSPRGIGGEQFF	TGTGCCAGCAGCCCTCGGGGTATCGGGGGTGAGCAGTTCTTC
NA	TRBV3-1/TRBV3-2	few	TRBJ2-7	CASSQLAYEQYF	TGTGCCAGCAGCCAACTAGCTTACGAGCAGTACTTC
TRBD1	TRBV27	NA	TRBJ1-4	CASTRGLGTGEKKLFF	TGTGCCAGCACCCGGGGGTTGGGGACAGGAGAGAAAAAACTGTTTTTT
TRBD1	TRBV10-3	NA	TRBJ1-5	CAISESYRGNQPQHF	TGTGCCATCAGTGAGTCGTACAGGGGAAATCAGCCCCAGCATTTT
TRBD1	TRBV5-1	NA	TRBJ1-6	CASATGEEGSPLHF	TGCGCCAGCGCGACAGGGGAAGAGGGGTCACCCCTCCACTTT
NA	TRBV28	NA	TRBJ1-1	CASSLYGTEAFF	TGTGCCAGCAGTTTGTACGGCACTGAAGCTTTCTTT
NA	TRBV7-9	NA	TRBJ1-1	CASSLTSLNTEAFF	TGTGCCAGCAGCTTAACCAGTTTGAACACTGAAGCTTTCTTT
NA	TRBV10-1	NA	TRBJ2-3	CASSKGSTDTQYF	TGCGCCAGCAGTAAGGGGAGCACAGATACGCAGTATTTT
TRBD1	TRBV5-4	NA	TRBJ2-4	CASSSRRTGLAKNIQYF	TGTGCCAGCAGCTCCCGTAGGACAGGTTTAGCCAAAAACATTCAGTACTTC
TRBD1	TRBV7-8	once	TRBJ1-2	CASSLARTGEGYTF	TGTGCCAGCAGCTTAGCGCGAACAGGGGAGGGCTACACCTTC
NA	TRBV4-1	NA	TRBJ2-3	CASSQEGQGNRPSTDTQYF	TGCGCCAGCAGCCAAGAAGGCCAGGGAAATCGACCTAGCACAGATACGCAGTATTTT
NA	TRBV7-2	NA	TRBJ2-3	CASSLQTVQDTQYF	TGTGCCAGCAGCTTACAGACAGTTCAGGATACGCAGTATTTT
NA	TRBV27	NA	TRBJ1-5	CASRRSDTYQPQHF	TGTGCCAGCAGAAGATCAGACACGTATCAGCCCCAGCATTTT
TRBD2	TRBV2	NA	TRBJ2-5	CASSTYRLAGAETQYF	TGTGCCAGCAGTACCTACCGACTAGCAGGAGCAGAGACCCAGTACTTC
NA	TRBV3-1/TRBV3-2	NA	TRBJ1-5	CASSPAVSNQPQHF	TGTGCCAGCAGCCCCGCGGTTAGCAATCAGCCCCAGCATTTT
NA	TRBV5-1	NA	TRBJ2-5	CASSRNGQGGETQYF	TGCGCCAGCAGCCGAAACGGACAGGGAGGGGAGACCCAGTACTTC
NA	TRBV29-1	NA	TRBJ2-7	CSARVSAEQYF	TGCAGCGCTCGGGTTAGCGCAGAGCAGTACTTC
TRBD1	TRBV5-1	NA	TRBJ1-2	CASTPTGTGGFYTF	TGCGCCAGCACTCCCACCGGGACAGGGGGCTTCTACACCTTC
TRBD2	TRBV9	NA	TRBJ2-7	CASSGGTSSTYEQYF	TGTGCCAGCAGCGGGGGGACTAGCAGTACCTACGAGCAGTACTTC
TRBD1	TRBV5-1	NA	TRBJ1-2	CASSITGGGGYTF	TGCGCCAGCAGCATCACAGGGGGAGGCGGCTACACCTTC
TRBD2	TRBV27	NA	TRBJ2-1	CASSSRGRAGGNEQFF	TGTGCCAGCAGTTCCCGAGGTAGGGCGGGGGGCAATGAGCAGTTCTTC
NA	TRBV19	NA	TRBJ1-3	CASSIRRSGTGNTIYF	TGTGCCAGTAGTATCCGCCGGTCAGGGACTGGAAACACCATATATTTT
NA	TRBV4-1	NA	TRBJ2-1	CASSQGQGFRNEQFF	TGCGCCAGCAGCCAAGGTCAGGGTTTTCGAAATGAGCAGTTCTTC